Below, 30 T cell receptor beta chains from the same sample are listed, as sequenced in a study of blood T cell repertoires in COVID-19. Data came from immunoSEQ multiplex PCR; TCRdb stores just in-frame clones and leaves some out. Of about 160,000 clones listed, roughly 80% are singletons. The sample taken for sequencing was peripheral blood. These receptor sequences come from a young man with active or convalescent COVID-19.

The chain joins TRBV4-2 to TRBJ1-1; D not resolved. This CDR3 is 12 amino acids long. V lost 4 bases to trimming and J lost 10 bases, with 13 bases between them. Germline-derived CDR1 and CDR2 are LGHNA and YNFKEQ. CDR3 nucleotides: TGTGCCAGCAGCCCCCTTGAGGGAGGAGCTTTCTTT. Protein product: CASSPLEGGAFF.

This CDR3 is CASSFTSAQETQYF. The CDR3 bases are TGTGCCAGCAGCTTTACTAGCGCACAAGAGACCCAGTACTTC. The gene calls are TRBV7-2 and TRBJ2-5; TRBD2 aligns across 7 bases. Germline CDR1 reads SGHTA; CDR2 reads FQGNSA. This CDR3 is built from 14 residues. V lost 3 bases to trimming and J lost 2 bases; unmatched junction nucleotides: 3. Full variable domain (outside the CDR3, taken from reference TRBV7-2 and TRBJ2-5): GAGVSQSPSNKVTEKGKDVELRCDPISGHTALYWYRQSLGQGLEFLIYFQGNSAPDKSGLPSDRFSAERTGGSVSTLTIQRTQQEDSAVYLCASSFTSAQETQYFGPGTRLLVL.

The V gene is TRBV21-1, the J gene TRBJ1-5. TRBV21-1 is marked as a pseudogene. The CDR3 loop spans 16 amino acids. DNA of the CDR3: TGTGCCAGCAGCAAAGAGGGGGGGGCAGGGAATCAGCCCCAGCATTTT. As protein: CASSKEGGAGNQPQHF.

This clone was recorded many times. The chain uses TRBV11-1 and TRBJ2-2; 9 nucleotides match TRBD1. CDR1 and CDR2 (germline): SGHAT, FQDESV (reference sequence). The CDR3 covers 15 residues. Trimming took 5 bases from V and 4 from J; bases not matched to a gene: 5. CDR3 loop: CASSLQGAGTGELFF. In DNA, the CDR3 is TGTGCCAGCAGCCTACAGGGGGCAGGCACCGGGGAGCTGTTTTTT.

This chain uses TRBV11-3 with TRBJ2-4; possibly TRBD2 for D (6 bases). V lost 1 base and J 0 bases, leaving 19 bases between the germline ends. Germline V gene data show CDR1 as SGHNT and CDR2 as YENEEA. The CDR3 is made up of 19 amino acids. CDR3 nucleotide sequence: TGTGCCAGCAGCTTAGGGTCTCTACTAGCTCCAGTAGCCAAAAACATTCAGTACTTC. It specifies CASSLGSLLAPVAKNIQYF.

CDR3 protein: CASNEGNTGELFF. CDR3 DNA sequence: TGTGCCAGCAATGAGGGAAACACCGGGGAGCTGTTTTTT. The V gene is TRBV12-3 or TRBV12-4, the J gene TRBJ2-2; a weak D match, TRBD2 (5 bases). The CDR3 runs 13 residues. The V and J ends lost 7 bases and 2 bases respectively, with 8 bases between them.

The chain combines TRBV7-2 with TRBJ2-7; 10 bases match TRBD2. The CDR3 loop spans 14 amino acids. Germline V gene sequence: CDR1 SGHTA, CDR2 FQGNSA. Trimming removed 5 bases from V and 4 bases from J; junction bases left unmatched: 5. CDR3 sequence: CASSTLLAGYEQYF. In nucleotides, the CDR3 is TGTGCCAGCAGCACACTACTAGCGGGATACGAGCAGTACTTC.

This clone was observed a single time. The J gene is TRBJ2-7, the V gene TRBV5-1; TRBD2 matches 11 bases. The CDR3 consists of 14 residues. Germline V gene data show CDR1 as SGHRS and CDR2 as YFSETQ. Trimming removed 3 bases from V and 4 bases from J; junction bases left unmatched: 3. CDR3 residues: CASSSTSGTYEQYF. The CDR3, as DNA: TGCGCCAGCAGCTCGACTAGCGGGACATACGAGCAGTACTTC.

The V gene is TRBV7-9, the J gene TRBJ1-2; D ambiguous. The germline V gene encodes CDR1 SEHNR and CDR2 FQNEAQ (reference sequence). Trimming left V 5 bases short and J 3 bases short, with 10 bases between. This CDR3 is 13 amino acids long. The CDR3 is CASSPSVYYGYTF. CDR3 coding DNA: TGTGCCAGCAGCCCCTCGGTATACTATGGCTACACCTTC.

About this clone itself: Other DNA sequences in the same sample also yield this CDR3. The V and J genes are TRBV5-1 and TRBJ2-7; 9 positions match TRBD2. The V and J ends lost 1 base and 0 bases, in that order; junction bases with no gene match: 2. There are 15 residues in the CDR3. From germline, CDR1 is SGHRS and CDR2 YFSETQ. The DNA for the CDR3 is TGCGCCAGCAGCTTGAGTAGCGGGAGCTCCTACGAGCAGTACTTC. Residues: CASSLSSGSSYEQYF.

This chain links TRBV19 with TRBJ2-3; 7 bases map to TRBD1. The germline CDR1 and CDR2 sequences are LNHDA and SQIVND (reference sequence). There are 15 residues in the CDR3. V was clipped by 5 bases and J by 0 bases; unmatched bases: 5. CDR3 nucleotide sequence: TGTGCCAGTAGTCAGGGACAGACTAGCACAGATACGCAGTATTTT. Encoded protein: CASSQGQTSTDTQYF.

This clone was counted a few times. The chain joins TRBV19 to TRBJ1-5, with D possibly matching TRBD1 (6 bases). The CDR3 runs to 14 residues. The germline V gene encodes CDR1 LNHDA and CDR2 SQIVND (reference sequence). The V and J ends lost 5 bases and 6 bases respectively, with 14 bases between them. DNA of the CDR3: TGTGCCAGTAGTCCAACGAACAGGGCTCAGCCCCAGCATTTT. It specifies CASSPTNRAQPQHF. The full variable domain, rest sourced from reference TRBV19 and TRBJ1-5, is DGGITQSPKYLFRKEGQNVTLSCEQNLNHDAMYWYRQDPGQGLRLIYYSQIVNDFQKGDIAEGYSVSREKKESFPLTVTSAQKNPTAFYLCASSPTNRAQPQHFGDGTRLSIL.

The J gene is TRBJ2-7, the V gene TRBV5-1; 8 bases are shared with TRBD1. The germline gives CDR1 SGHRS, CDR2 YFSETQ. The CDR3 runs to 16 residues. V trimming: 4 bases; J trimming: 7 bases; junction bases outside the gene matches: 16. The CDR3 is CASSPNRGAVGSEQYF. CDR3 bases: TGCGCCAGCAGCCCCAACAGGGGGGCCGTGGGTTCGGAGCAGTACTTC.

The chain recombines TRBV30 with TRBJ1-2, with D unclear. The CDR3 sequence is 12 residues long. V was pared by 0 bases and J by 4 bases, with 6 bases between. Germline assignment: CDR1 GTSNPN and CDR2 SVGIG (reference sequence). CDR3 protein: CAWSVFIYGYTF. CDR3 coding DNA: TGTGCCTGGAGTGTTTTTATCTATGGCTACACCTTC.

J is TRBJ1-5 and V is TRBV4-2; 9 bases line up with TRBD1. The CDR3 covers 15 residues. The J segment lost 2 bases and the V segment lost 4 bases, leaving 3 bases of the junction unmatched. Germline V lookup: CDR1 LGHNA, CDR2 YNFKEQ. For the CDR3, the DNA is TGTGCCAGCAGCCCTACAGGGGGCCGCAATCAGCCCCAGCATTTT. Protein sequence: CASSPTGGRNQPQHF.

This clone showed up just a few times. The V call is TRBV7-9, the J call TRBJ1-3, with 8 bases fitting TRBD1. The V and J ends lost 5 bases and 3 bases, in that order; junction bases with no gene match: 3. Germline-derived CDR1 and CDR2 are SEHNR and FQNEAQ (reference sequence). The CDR3 runs 14 residues. The CDR3 DNA is TGTGCCAGCAGCACCGGGACAGGTGGAAACACCATATATTTT. It is translated as CASSTGTGGNTIYF.

V gene TRBV11-3 combines with J gene TRBJ2-1; 7 bases align to TRBD2. Germline lookup yields CDR1 SGHNT and CDR2 YENEEA. V lost 4 bases, J lost 11 bases, and 14 bases stayed unmatched. The CDR3 runs 15 residues. The CDR3 reads CASSSGGGEVIQQFF. The CDR3 region has the DNA TGTGCCAGCAGCTCGGGTGGGGGGGAAGTCATCCAGCAGTTCTTC. Filled out from reference TRBV11-3 and TRBJ2-1, the complete variable domain reads EAGVVQSPRYKIIEKKQPVAFWCNPISGHNTLYWYLQNLGQGPELLIRYENEEAVDDSQLPKDRFSAERLKGVDSTLKIQPAELGDSAVYLCASSSGGGEVIQQFFGPGTRLTVL.

V is TRBV14 and J is TRBJ1-1; no reliable D call. V lost 4 bases, J lost 0 bases, and 6 bases lay in between. The germline V gene has CDR1 SGHDN and CDR2 FVKESK. There are 13 residues in the CDR3. The DNA of the CDR3 is TGTGCCAGCAGCCCGGAGTTGAACACTGAAGCTTTCTTT. Residues: CASSPELNTEAFF.

V usage is TRBV3-1 (or the pseudogene TRBV3-2) and J usage is TRBJ2-3; 8 nucleotides match TRBD2. CDR1 and CDR2 (germline): LGHDT, YNNKEL (reference sequence). Trimming removed 3 bases from V and 3 bases from J; junction bases left unmatched: 8. This CDR3 contains 16 residues. CDR3 in DNA: TGTGCCAGCAGCCATCGCCGAAGCGGGGGAACAGATACGCAGTATTTT. It encodes CASSHRRSGGTDTQYF.

The chain is built from TRBV3-1 (or the pseudogene TRBV3-2) and TRBJ2-7; TRBD1 agrees at 10 bases. The CDR3 is 15 residues long. Germline CDR1 is LGHDT and CDR2 is YNNKEL (reference sequence). The ends lost 2 bases at V and 4 bases at J; junction bases unmatched: 5. In DNA form, the CDR3 reads TGTGCCAGCAGCCAAACCGACAGGGGGCTGTACGAGCAGTACTTC. Translated, it gives CASSQTDRGLYEQYF.

This clone showed up just once. The V gene is TRBV11-2, the J gene TRBJ2-5, with a weak D call TRBD1 (6 bases). Trimming removed 6 bases at V and 4 bases at J, with 9 bases between. The CDR3 has 12 amino acids. Germline loops: CDR1 SGHAT, CDR2 FQNNGV. Written as DNA, the CDR3 is TGTGCCAGCAGACAGGGCCCAGAGACCCAGTACTTC. Residues: CASRQGPETQYF. Combining the CDR3 with reference TRBV11-2 and TRBJ2-5 gives the whole variable domain EAGVAQSPRYKIIEKRQSVAFWCNPISGHATLYWYQQILGQGPKLLIQFQNNGVVDDSQLPKDRFSAERLKGVDSTLKIQPAKLEDSAVYLCASRQGPETQYFGPGTRLLVL.

The chain employs TRBV27 and TRBJ2-7; D unclear. The CDR3 contains 12 residues. Germline loops: CDR1 MNHEY, CDR2 SMNVEV (reference sequence). The chain's CDR3 is CQFSGSADEQYF. The CDR3 region has the DNA TGTCAATTCTCTGGCAGCGCGGACGAGCAGTACTTC.

The chain employs TRBV6-2 or TRBV6-3 and TRBJ2-7, with D tentatively TRBD2 (5 bases). The CDR3 has 14 amino acids. Germline CDR1 and CDR2: MNHEY and SVGEGT. V lost 5 bases, J lost 6 bases, and 17 bases lay in between. CDR3 protein: CASSRDTSFPEQYF. The CDR3 DNA sequence: TGTGCCAGCAGTCGGGATACTAGTTTTCCCGAGCAGTACTTC.

The J gene is TRBJ1-2, the V gene TRBV18; 7 bases are shared with TRBD1. Germline CDR1 reads KGHSH; CDR2 reads LQKENI. The CDR3 extends over 15 amino acids. V gave up 4 bases and J gave up 4 bases; unmatched junction bases: 9. CDR3 in amino acids: CASSQRQGGSYGYTF. In DNA, the CDR3 is TGTGCCAGCTCACAACGTCAGGGGGGCAGCTATGGCTACACCTTC.

The chain recombines TRBV6-5 with TRBJ1-1; 7 bases map to TRBD1. The junction had 11 bases not matched to a gene; V was cut back by 3 bases and J by 10 bases. The CDR3 length is 14 residues. Germline CDR1 and CDR2: MNHEY and SVGAGI. The CDR3 loop reads CASSYSRGSVIAFF. In nucleotides, the CDR3 is TGTGCCAGCAGTTATTCCAGGGGGAGTGTAATAGCTTTCTTT.

This chain connects TRBV21-1 to TRBJ2-7; the table gives TRBD1 as D, unverified against the DNA. TRBV21-1 is described as a pseudogene. The CDR3 loop spans 14 amino acids. The CDR3 DNA sequence: TGTGCCAGCAGCAACTGGTGCCAGGGGTGGGAGCAGTACTTC. As protein: CASSNWCQGWEQYF.

Comment on this clone: This may arise from a read error, as a much more abundant clone is one base away. The genes are TRBV28 and TRBJ1-1; D not resolved. Per the germline V gene, CDR1 is MDHEN and CDR2 is SYDVKM. V gave up 3 bases and J gave up 3 bases, with 5 bases separating them. The CDR3 length is 12 residues. Written as DNA, the CDR3 is TGTGCCAGCAGTTTCCCGGACACTGAAGCTTTCTTT. Encoded protein: CASSFPDTEAFF.

The chain combines TRBV11-2 with TRBJ1-3; tentative D call: TRBD1 (6 bases). The CDR3 has 16 amino acids. Germline lookup yields CDR1 SGHAT and CDR2 FQNNGV. V was shortened by 0 bases and J by 2 bases, with 11 bases between the two germline ends. For the CDR3, the DNA is TGTGCCAGCAGCTTAGACTCTACAGGGACTGGAAACACCATATATTTT. It translates to CASSLDSTGTGNTIYF.

The chain joins TRBV5-1 to TRBJ2-3, with TRBD2 identical over 11 bases. The CDR3 spans 16 residues. Germline assignment: CDR1 SGHRS and CDR2 YFSETQ. Trimming at V came to 4 bases and at J to 4 bases, leaving 8 bases not matched to a gene. CDR3 DNA: TGCGCCAGCAGCCCAGCTCTAGCGGGAGGCGCAGATACGCAGTATTTT. This sequence encodes CASSPALAGGADTQYF.

Only a few counts were recorded for this clone. The chain carries TRBV21-1 and TRBJ2-7; the tabulated D call, TRBD2, remains unverified against the DNA. TRBV21-1 is classified as a pseudogene. CDR3 length equals 17 residues. This CDR3 reads CASRLKKRGWESYEQYF. The CDR3 region has the DNA TGTGCCAGCAGGCTCAAGAAAAGAGGGTGGGAATCCTACGAGCAGTACTTC.